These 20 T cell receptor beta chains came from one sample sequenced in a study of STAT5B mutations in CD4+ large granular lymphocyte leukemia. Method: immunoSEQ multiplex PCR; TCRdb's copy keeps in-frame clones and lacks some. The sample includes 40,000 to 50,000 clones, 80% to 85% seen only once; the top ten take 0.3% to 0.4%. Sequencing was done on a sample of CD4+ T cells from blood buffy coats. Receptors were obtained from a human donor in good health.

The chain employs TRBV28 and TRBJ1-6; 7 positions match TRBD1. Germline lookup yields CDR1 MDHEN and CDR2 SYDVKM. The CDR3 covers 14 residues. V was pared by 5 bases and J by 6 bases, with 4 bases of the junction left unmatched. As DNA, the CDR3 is TGTGCCAGCAGTCAGACAGGGCGTAATTCACCCCTCCACTTT. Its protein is CASSQTGRNSPLHF.

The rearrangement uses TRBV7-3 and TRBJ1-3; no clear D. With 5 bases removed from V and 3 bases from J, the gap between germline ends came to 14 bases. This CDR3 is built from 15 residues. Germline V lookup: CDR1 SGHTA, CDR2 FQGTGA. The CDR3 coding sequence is TGTGCCAGCAGCCCTAGGGCAGGCGTTGGAAACACCATATATTTT. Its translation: CASSPRAGVGNTIYF. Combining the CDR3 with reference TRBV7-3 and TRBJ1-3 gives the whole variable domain GAGVSQTPSNKVTEKGKYVELRCDPISGHTALYWYRQSLGQGPEFLIYFQGTGAADDSGLPNDRFFAVRPEGSVSTLKIQRTERGDSAVYLCASSPRAGVGNTIYFGEGSWLTVV.

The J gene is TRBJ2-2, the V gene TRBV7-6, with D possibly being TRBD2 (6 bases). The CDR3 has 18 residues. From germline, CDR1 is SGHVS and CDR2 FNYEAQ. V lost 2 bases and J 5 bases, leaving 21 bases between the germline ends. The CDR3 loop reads CASSLIDVAVEGTGELFF. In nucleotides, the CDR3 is TGTGCCAGCAGCTTAATCGACGTAGCGGTCGAGGGGACCGGGGAGCTGTTTTTT. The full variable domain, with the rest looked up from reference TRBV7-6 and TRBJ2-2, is GAGVSQSPRYKVTKRGQDVALRCDPISGHVSLYWYRQALGQGPEFLTYFNYEAQQDKSGLPNDRFSAERPEGSISTLTIQRTEQRDSAMYRCASSLIDVAVEGTGELFFGEGSRLTVL.

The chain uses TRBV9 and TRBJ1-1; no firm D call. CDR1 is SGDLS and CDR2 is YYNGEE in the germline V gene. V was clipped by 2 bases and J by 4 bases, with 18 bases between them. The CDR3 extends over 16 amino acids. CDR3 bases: TGTGCCAGCAGCGTGAGCCTTGGACGGGAGAGCACTGAAGCTTTCTTT. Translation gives CASSVSLGRESTEAFF.

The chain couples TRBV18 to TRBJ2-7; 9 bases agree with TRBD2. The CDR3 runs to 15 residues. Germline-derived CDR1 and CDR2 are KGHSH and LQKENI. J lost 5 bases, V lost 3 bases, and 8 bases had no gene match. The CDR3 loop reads CASSPTVIAGDEQYF. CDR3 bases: TGTGCCAGCTCACCGACAGTAATAGCGGGAGACGAGCAGTACTTC.

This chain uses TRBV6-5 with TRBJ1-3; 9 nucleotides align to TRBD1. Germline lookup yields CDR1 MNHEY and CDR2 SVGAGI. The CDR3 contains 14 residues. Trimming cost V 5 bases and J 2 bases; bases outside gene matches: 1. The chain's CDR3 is CASSRQGAGNTIYF. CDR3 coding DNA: TGTGCCAGCAGTAGACAGGGGGCTGGAAACACCATATATTTT.

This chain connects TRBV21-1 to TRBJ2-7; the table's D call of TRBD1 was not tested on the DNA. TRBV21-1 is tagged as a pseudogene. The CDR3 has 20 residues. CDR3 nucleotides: TGTGCCAGCAGCAAAGAATCCCGCCAGTCACCCATACAAAACCCCTACGAGCAGTACTTC. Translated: CASSKESRQSPIQNPYEQYF.

CDR3 protein: CASSFAVSSGNTIYF. DNA of the CDR3: TGTGCCAGCAGCTTCGCAGTAAGCTCTGGAAACACCATATATTTT. The chain is built from TRBV5-4 and TRBJ1-3, with D uncertain. Per the germline V gene, CDR1 is SGHNT and CDR2 is YYREEE (reference sequence). This CDR3 is 15 amino acids long. Trimming removed 2 bases from V and 0 bases from J, with 9 bases in between.

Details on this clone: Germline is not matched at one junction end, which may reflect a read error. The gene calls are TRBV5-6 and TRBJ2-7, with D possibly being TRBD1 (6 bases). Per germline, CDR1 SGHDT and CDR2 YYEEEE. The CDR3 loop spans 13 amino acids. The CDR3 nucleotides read TGTGCCAGCAGCTTAGTCAGGGGAAAAGAGCGGTACTTC. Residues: CASSLVRGKERYF. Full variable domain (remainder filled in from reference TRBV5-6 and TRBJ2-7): DAGVTQSPTHLIKTRGQQVTLRCSPKSGHDTVSWYQQALGQGPQFIFQYYEEEERQRGNFPDRFSGHQFPNYSSELNVNALLLGDSALYLCASSLVRGKERYFGPGTRLTVT.

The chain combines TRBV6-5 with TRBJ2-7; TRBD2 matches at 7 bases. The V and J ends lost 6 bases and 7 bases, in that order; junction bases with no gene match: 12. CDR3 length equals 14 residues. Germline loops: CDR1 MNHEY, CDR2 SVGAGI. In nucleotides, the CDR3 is TGTGCCAGCAGGAGGTCGCGGGAGTCTCGAGAGCAGTACTTC. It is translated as CASRRSRESREQYF.

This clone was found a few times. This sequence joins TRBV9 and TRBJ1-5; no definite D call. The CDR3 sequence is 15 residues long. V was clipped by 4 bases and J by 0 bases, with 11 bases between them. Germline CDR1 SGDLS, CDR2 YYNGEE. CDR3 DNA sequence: TGTGCCAGCAGCTCGGGATTTAATAGCAATCAGCCCCAGCATTTT. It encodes CASSSGFNSNQPQHF.

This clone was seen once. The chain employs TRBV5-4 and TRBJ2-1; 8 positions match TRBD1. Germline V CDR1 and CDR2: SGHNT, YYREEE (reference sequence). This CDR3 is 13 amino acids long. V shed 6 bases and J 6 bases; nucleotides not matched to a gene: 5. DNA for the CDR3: TGTGCCAGCACACTAACAGGGGGCAATGAGCAGTTCTTC. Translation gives CASTLTGGNEQFF. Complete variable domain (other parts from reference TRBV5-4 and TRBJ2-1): ETGVTQSPTHLIKTRGQQVTLRCSSQSGHNTVSWYQQALGQGPQFIFQYYREEENGRGNFPPRFSGLQFPNYSSELNVNALELDDSALYLCASTLTGGNEQFFGPGTRLTVL.

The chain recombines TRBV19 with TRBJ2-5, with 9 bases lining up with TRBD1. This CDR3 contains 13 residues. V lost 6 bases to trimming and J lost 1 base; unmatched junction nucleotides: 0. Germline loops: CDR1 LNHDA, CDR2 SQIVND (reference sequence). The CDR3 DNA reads TGTGCCAGTAGGGACAGGGGCCAAGAGACCCAGTACTTC. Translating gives CASRDRGQETQYF.

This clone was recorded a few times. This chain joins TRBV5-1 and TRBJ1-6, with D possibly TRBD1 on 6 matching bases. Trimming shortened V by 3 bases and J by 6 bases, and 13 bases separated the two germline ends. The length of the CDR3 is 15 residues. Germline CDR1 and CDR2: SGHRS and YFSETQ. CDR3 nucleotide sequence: TGCGCCAGCAGCTCCACAGGGTACTCTAATTCACCCCTCCACTTT. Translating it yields CASSSTGYSNSPLHF.

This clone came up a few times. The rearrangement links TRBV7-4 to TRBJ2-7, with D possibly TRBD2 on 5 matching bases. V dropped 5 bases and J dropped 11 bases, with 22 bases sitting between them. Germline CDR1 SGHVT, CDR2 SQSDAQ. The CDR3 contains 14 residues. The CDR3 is CASSLSLRAPPKYF. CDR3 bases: TGTGCCAGCAGCCTCAGTTTGAGGGCGCCGCCTAAGTACTTC.

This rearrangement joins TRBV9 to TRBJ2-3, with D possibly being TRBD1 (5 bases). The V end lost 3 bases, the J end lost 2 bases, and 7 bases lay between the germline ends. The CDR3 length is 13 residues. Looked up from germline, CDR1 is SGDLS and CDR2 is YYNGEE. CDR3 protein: CASSGRVTDTQYF. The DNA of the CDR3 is TGTGCCAGCAGCGGCAGGGTCACAGATACGCAGTATTTT.

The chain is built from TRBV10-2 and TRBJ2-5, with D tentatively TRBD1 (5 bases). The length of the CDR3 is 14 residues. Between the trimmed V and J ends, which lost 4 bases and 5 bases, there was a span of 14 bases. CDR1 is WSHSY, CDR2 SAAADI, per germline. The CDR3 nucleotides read TGCGCCAGCAGTGTTTGGGATCCAGGGGAGACCCAGTACTTC. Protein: CASSVWDPGETQYF.

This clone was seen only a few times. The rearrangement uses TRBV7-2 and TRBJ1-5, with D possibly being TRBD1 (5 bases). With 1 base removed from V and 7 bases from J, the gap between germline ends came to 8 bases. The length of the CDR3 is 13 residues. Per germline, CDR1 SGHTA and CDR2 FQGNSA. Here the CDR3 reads CASSLGRVQPQHF. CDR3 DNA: TGTGCCAGCAGCTTAGGCAGGGTCCAGCCCCAGCATTTT.

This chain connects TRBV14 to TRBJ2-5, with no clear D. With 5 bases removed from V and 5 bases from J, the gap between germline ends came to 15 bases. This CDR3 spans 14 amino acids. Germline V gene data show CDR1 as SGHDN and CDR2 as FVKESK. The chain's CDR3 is CASSAKVRLETQYF. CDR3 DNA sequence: TGTGCCAGCAGCGCAAAAGTCAGGTTGGAGACCCAGTACTTC. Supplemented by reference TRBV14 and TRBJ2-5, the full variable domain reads EAGVTQFPSHSVIEKGQTVTLRCDPISGHDNLYWYRRVMGKEIKFLLHFVKESKQDESGMPNNRFLAERTGGTYSTLKVQPAELEDSGVYFCASSAKVRLETQYFGPGTRLLVL.

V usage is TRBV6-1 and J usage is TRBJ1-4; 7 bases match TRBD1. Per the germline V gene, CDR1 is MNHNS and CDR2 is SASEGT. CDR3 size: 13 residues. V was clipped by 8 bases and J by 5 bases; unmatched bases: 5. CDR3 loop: CASQGGLNEKLFF. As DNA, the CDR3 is TGTGCCAGCCAGGGGGGACTAAATGAAAAACTGTTTTTT.